These T cell receptor beta chains were read from a single sample in a study of Ad26.COV2.S vaccination and SARS-CoV-2 variants. The repertoire was sequenced with immunoSEQ multiplex PCR; TCRdb's copy has only in-frame clones and lacks some. The repertoire includes about 680,000 clones, 80% to 90% of them detected once, and about 1.5% sits in the top ten. Here the sequenced sample was peripheral blood, taken in a trial of Ad26.COV2.S vaccine versus placebo. The receptor source for this set is a person between 18 and 60 years old who received the Ad26.COV2.S COVID-19 vaccine or a placebo. The CDR3 runs from the conserved cysteine through the conserved F or W. D genes are given only for firm matches. Size tells how often a clone was seen (once, few, many) or the class of an expanded clone, and some rows leave it out.

CDR3nt: TGTGCCAGCAGCCCCCGGGACATTTTCACCGGGGAGCTGTTTTTT
CDR3aa: CASSPRDIFTGELFF
abundance: .
d_gene: .
j_gene: TRBJ2-2
v_gene: TRBV7-6

CDR3nt: TGTGCCAGCAGTGAACTCTCAGGGGAGGGTCAGCCCCAGCATTTT
CDR3aa: CASSELSGEGQPQHF
abundance: few
d_gene: .
j_gene: TRBJ1-5
v_gene: TRBV6-1

CDR3nt: TGCGCCAGCAGCCCTCCGGACAGAGAAGCGAACACCGGGGAGCTGTTTTTT
CDR3aa: CASSPPDREANTGELFF
abundance: .
d_gene: .
j_gene: TRBJ2-2
v_gene: TRBV4-3

CDR3nt: TGCGCCAGCAGTATCACAGGAGCCCCGAACACCGGGGAGCTGTTTTTT
CDR3aa: CASSITGAPNTGELFF
abundance: .
d_gene: .
j_gene: TRBJ2-2
v_gene: TRBV5-1

CDR3nt: TGTGCCAGCAGCTCTAGCGGGGATTACAATGAGCAGTTCTTC
CDR3aa: CASSSSGDYNEQFF
abundance: .
d_gene: TRBD2
j_gene: TRBJ2-1
v_gene: TRBV7-9

CDR3nt: TGCGCCAGCATGCCTCATGCAACTAATGAAAAACTGTTTTTT
CDR3aa: CASMPHATNEKLFF
abundance: .
d_gene: .
j_gene: TRBJ1-4
v_gene: TRBV4-1

CDR3nt: TGTGCCAGCAGCCAAGAAGGACAGACCCAGTACTTC
CDR3aa: CASSQEGQTQYF
abundance: .
d_gene: .
j_gene: TRBJ2-5
v_gene: TRBV3-1/TRBV3-2

CDR3nt: TGTGCCACCCCCTTGCCCCAGCATTTT
CDR3aa: CATPLPQHF
abundance: few
d_gene: .
j_gene: TRBJ1-5
v_gene: TRBV25-1

CDR3nt: TGTGCCAGCAGCCAAGATGCGACATCCTACGAGCAGTACTTC
CDR3aa: CASSQDATSYEQYF
abundance: .
d_gene: .
j_gene: TRBJ2-7
v_gene: TRBV3-1/TRBV3-2

CDR3nt: TGTGCCAGCAGTGAGAACTATGGACAGGGGGCCGGAGAGACCCAGTACTTC
CDR3aa: CASSENYGQGAGETQYF
abundance: .
d_gene: TRBD1
j_gene: TRBJ2-5
v_gene: TRBV6-1

CDR3nt: TGCGCCAGCAGCTTGGCCGCAGGGCCGAACACTGAAGCTTTCTTT
CDR3aa: CASSLAAGPNTEAFF
abundance: .
d_gene: .
j_gene: TRBJ1-1
v_gene: TRBV5-1

CDR3nt: TGTGCCATCAGGGGGGACTCCTCGGCATACGAGCAGTACTTC
CDR3aa: CAIRGDSSAYEQYF
abundance: few
d_gene: .
j_gene: TRBJ2-7
v_gene: TRBV10-3

CDR3nt: TGTGCCAGCTCTTCCGGGGTGAACTATGGCTACACCTTC
CDR3aa: CASSSGVNYGYTF
abundance: .
d_gene: .
j_gene: TRBJ1-2
v_gene: TRBV6-5

CDR3nt: TGTGCCAGCAGTTCGACAGGGGTCGATTCACCCCTCCACTTT
CDR3aa: CASSSTGVDSPLHF
abundance: .
d_gene: TRBD1
j_gene: TRBJ1-6
v_gene: TRBV27

CDR3nt: TGTGCCAGCAGCTTGTGGGGAGCTTCTAATAATTCACCCCTCCACTTT
CDR3aa: CASSLWGASNNSPLHF
abundance: .
d_gene: .
j_gene: TRBJ1-6
v_gene: TRBV5-4

CDR3nt: TGTGCCAGCAGCTCAGGTCTCGGGCCCCAGCATTTT
CDR3aa: CASSSGLGPQHF
abundance: .
d_gene: .
j_gene: TRBJ1-5
v_gene: TRBV5-4

CDR3nt: TGCAGTGCTAGTCCCCAGGGAATCTCTGAAGCTTTCTTT
CDR3aa: CSASPQGISEAFF
abundance: .
d_gene: .
j_gene: TRBJ1-1
v_gene: TRBV20-1

CDR3nt: TGTGCCAGCAGCAGACCGACCGTCAAGAACACTGAAGCTTTCTTT
CDR3aa: CASSRPTVKNTEAFF
abundance: .
d_gene: .
j_gene: TRBJ1-1
v_gene: TRBV5-6

CDR3nt: TGTGCCTGGAGTGTACGTGCCCCCCGGCGGAACGAGGGCTACACCTTC
CDR3aa: CAWSVRAPRRNEGYTF
abundance: .
d_gene: .
j_gene: TRBJ1-2
v_gene: TRBV30

CDR3nt: TGCGCCAGCAGCTTGTTGGGACAGGGGGACATTCAGTACTTC
CDR3aa: CASSLLGQGDIQYF
abundance: .
d_gene: TRBD1
j_gene: TRBJ2-4
v_gene: TRBV5-1

CDR3nt: TGTGCCAGCAGCTTAGCGGCCCTGGGCTCCTACGAGCAGTACTTC
CDR3aa: CASSLAALGSYEQYF
abundance: .
d_gene: .
j_gene: TRBJ2-7
v_gene: TRBV7-2

CDR3nt: TGCGCCAGCAGCCAAGGCCAAGGGGCAGAGACCCAGTACTTC
CDR3aa: CASSQGQGAETQYF
abundance: .
d_gene: .
j_gene: TRBJ2-5
v_gene: TRBV4-3

CDR3nt: TGTGCCTGGAGTGTGACAGGGGGCGATGAGGACGAGCAGTACTTC
CDR3aa: CAWSVTGGDEDEQYF
abundance: .
d_gene: TRBD1
j_gene: TRBJ2-7
v_gene: TRBV30

CDR3nt: TGTGCCACCTCTGAACGGAAAGACACTATGGGCTACACCTTC
CDR3aa: CATSERKDTMGYTF
abundance: .
d_gene: .
j_gene: TRBJ1-2
v_gene: TRBV10-3

CDR3nt: TGTGCCAGCAGCCCAGGGGGAAGTACTGAAGCTTTCTTT
CDR3aa: CASSPGGSTEAFF
abundance: .
d_gene: TRBD1
j_gene: TRBJ1-1
v_gene: TRBV7-2

CDR3nt: TGTGCCAGCAGCTTAAACAGTTTCTCTGGGGCCAACGTCCTGACTTTC
CDR3aa: CASSLNSFSGANVLTF
abundance: .
d_gene: .
j_gene: TRBJ2-6
v_gene: TRBV7-3

CDR3nt: TGTGCCAGCGCCTCCACGGGTACGCAGTATTTT
CDR3aa: CASASTGTQYF
abundance: .
d_gene: .
j_gene: TRBJ2-3
v_gene: TRBV2

CDR3nt: TGTGCCAGCACCATACGGACAGGGGTCTTCGAGCAGTACTTC
CDR3aa: CASTIRTGVFEQYF
abundance: few
d_gene: TRBD1
j_gene: TRBJ2-7
v_gene: TRBV2

CDR3nt: TGTGCCAGCAGCTTACTCAGCTATGGCTACACCTTC
CDR3aa: CASSLLSYGYTF
abundance: .
d_gene: .
j_gene: TRBJ1-2
v_gene: TRBV11-2

CDR3nt: TGCGCCAGCAGCCCGGGGAGGCGGGCAGGGGGCACAGATACGCAGTATTTT
CDR3aa: CASSPGRRAGGTDTQYF
abundance: once
d_gene: .
j_gene: TRBJ2-3
v_gene: TRBV5-1

CDR3nt: TGTGCCAGCAGCTTAGAGGGTAGCGGGAGGTCCTACGAGCAGTACTTC
CDR3aa: CASSLEGSGRSYEQYF
abundance: .
d_gene: TRBD2
j_gene: TRBJ2-7
v_gene: TRBV11-2

CDR3nt: TGCGCCAGCAGCACAGGGGTCCCTACTAACTATGGCTACACCTTC
CDR3aa: CASSTGVPTNYGYTF
abundance: once
d_gene: TRBD1
j_gene: TRBJ1-2
v_gene: TRBV5-1

CDR3nt: TGTGCCAGCAGCTCAACAGGGGGCGGTGGAAACACCATATATTTT
CDR3aa: CASSSTGGGGNTIYF
abundance: once
d_gene: TRBD1
j_gene: TRBJ1-3
v_gene: TRBV7-3

CDR3nt: TGCGCCAGCAGCGTTACAGGGGTCAGCTCCTACGAGCAGTACTTC
CDR3aa: CASSVTGVSSYEQYF
abundance: .
d_gene: TRBD1
j_gene: TRBJ2-7
v_gene: TRBV5-1

CDR3nt: TGCGCCAGCAGCTGGGACAGGGCATCCTCTGGAAACACCATATATTTT
CDR3aa: CASSWDRASSGNTIYF
abundance: .
d_gene: TRBD1
j_gene: TRBJ1-3
v_gene: TRBV5-1

CDR3nt: TGCGCCAGCAGCTTGGTAGAAGGCACTGAAGCTTTCTTT
CDR3aa: CASSLVEGTEAFF
abundance: .
d_gene: .
j_gene: TRBJ1-1
v_gene: TRBV5-1

CDR3nt: TGTGCCAGCAGCGTAGCTGGTCAGGTCGGCGAGCAGTACTTC
CDR3aa: CASSVAGQVGEQYF
abundance: few
d_gene: .
j_gene: TRBJ2-7
v_gene: TRBV9